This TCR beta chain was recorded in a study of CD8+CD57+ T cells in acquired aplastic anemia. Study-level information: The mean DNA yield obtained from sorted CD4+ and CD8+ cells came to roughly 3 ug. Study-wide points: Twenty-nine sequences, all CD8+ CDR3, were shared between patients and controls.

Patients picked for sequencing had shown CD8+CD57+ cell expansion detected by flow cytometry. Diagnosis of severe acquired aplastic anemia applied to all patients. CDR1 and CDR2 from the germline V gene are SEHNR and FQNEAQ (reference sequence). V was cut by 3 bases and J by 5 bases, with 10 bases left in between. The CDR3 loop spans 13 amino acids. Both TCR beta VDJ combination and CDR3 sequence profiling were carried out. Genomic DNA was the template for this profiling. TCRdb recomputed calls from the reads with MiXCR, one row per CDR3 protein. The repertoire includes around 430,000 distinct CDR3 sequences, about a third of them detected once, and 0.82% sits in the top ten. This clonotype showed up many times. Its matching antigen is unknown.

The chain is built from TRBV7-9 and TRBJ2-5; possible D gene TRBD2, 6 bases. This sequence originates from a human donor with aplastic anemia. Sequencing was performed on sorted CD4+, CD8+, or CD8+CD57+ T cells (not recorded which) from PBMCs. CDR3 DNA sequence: TGTGCCAGCAGCTTCCGGGAGTACGAGACCCAGTACTTC. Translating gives CASSFREYETQYF.